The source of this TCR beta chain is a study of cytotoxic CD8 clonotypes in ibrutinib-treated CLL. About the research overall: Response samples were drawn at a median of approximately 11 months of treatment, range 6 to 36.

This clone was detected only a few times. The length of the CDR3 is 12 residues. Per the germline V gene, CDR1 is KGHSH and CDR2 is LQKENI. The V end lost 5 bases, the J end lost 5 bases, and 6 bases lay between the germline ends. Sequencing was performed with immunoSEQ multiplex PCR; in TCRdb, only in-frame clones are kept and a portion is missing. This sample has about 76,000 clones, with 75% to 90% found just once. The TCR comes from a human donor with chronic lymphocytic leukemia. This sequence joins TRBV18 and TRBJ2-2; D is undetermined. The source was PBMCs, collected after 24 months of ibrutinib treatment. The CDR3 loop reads CASSSRTGELFF. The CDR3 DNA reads TGTGCCAGCTCATCCCGGACCGGGGAGCTGTTTTTT.